This TCR beta chain was obtained from a study of blood T cell repertoires in COVID-19. Study overall: Sources were T cells, B-cell-depleted T cells, or PBMCs; the material itself was cDNA or gDNA.

Germline CDR1 is LGHDT and CDR2 is YNNKEL (reference sequence). This CDR3 has 14 residues. V gave up 1 base and J gave up 6 bases, with 7 bases separating them. Categorization into cohorts depended on clinical history that participants reported. As handled by the study authors: From reference gene primer amplification, estimates of nucleated cell counts were derived. TCRdb keeps only in-frame clones here, not all; method: immunoSEQ multiplex PCR. Clonal size and the V and J genes are those of that table, whereas D and trimming came from the DNA. The table has fewer than 200,000 clones, less than 85% seen once.

The sample comprised PBMCs or T cells enriched from blood (not recorded which). The chain is built from TRBV3-1 (or the pseudogene TRBV3-2) and TRBJ1-6; D unclear. The sequence came from a man between 45 and 60 years old who had recovered from COVID-19. This CDR3 is CASSQVEGNSPLHF. The CDR3 DNA is TGTGCCAGCAGCCAAGTAGAGGGTAATTCACCCCTCCACTTT.